The clone carrying this TCR beta chain was detected only once. This sample is drawn from a study of blood T cell repertoires in COVID-19. For the study at large: Both acute and convalescent COVID-19 samples were obtained from the United States, Italy and Spain.

In the original processing: It was from reference gene primer amplification that nucleated cell counts were estimated. Produced via immunoSEQ multiplex PCR; TCRdb's table is partial and in-frame only. V and J calls and clone size are those listed in that table; D and trimming were worked out from the DNA. The sample includes under 300,000 clones, about nine tenths of them seen just once. The CDR3 covers 17 residues. The V and J ends lost 0 bases and 2 bases, in that order; junction bases with no gene match: 9. Germline-derived CDR1 and CDR2 are SGDLS and YYNGEE. Input material: peripheral blood. This rearrangement joins TRBV9 to TRBJ2-3, with 7 positions matching TRBD2. This sequence originates from a woman in her twenties or thirties with active or convalescent COVID-19. CDR3 amino acids: CASSVGGGLSPTDTQYF. CDR3 coding DNA: TGTGCCAGCAGCGTAGGCGGGGGTCTCTCCCCCACAGATACGCAGTATTTT.